Listed here are 30 T cell receptor beta chains from one sample, sequenced in a study of shared clonotypes between healthy human individuals. Produced via immunoSEQ multiplex PCR; TCRdb's table is partial and in-frame only. Of about 980,000 clones detected, over 75% appear once; the ten largest clones hold approximately 1.5%. The source material was memory CD4+ T cells sorted from blood. Subset: CD45RA-negative fraction. The origin of the receptors is a man younger than 35 in good health.

This clone was detected once. CDR3 coding DNA: TGTGCCAGCAGTGGAAACAGGGGAGTGGGCTACGAGCAGTACTTC. Translation: CASSGNRGVGYEQYF. This chain connects TRBV6-6 to TRBJ2-7; 7 bases are a match to TRBD1. From germline, CDR1 is MNHNY and CDR2 SVGAGI (reference sequence). The CDR3 extends over 15 amino acids. V trimming: 5 bases; J trimming: 3 bases; junction bases outside the gene matches: 10.

The rearrangement links TRBV6-4 to TRBJ1-2; D not resolved. The CDR3 is made up of 13 amino acids. Germline V gene sequence: CDR1 MRHNA, CDR2 SNTAGT. Trimming took 6 bases from V and 2 from J, leaving 10 bases between them. The CDR3 DNA reads TGTGCCAGCAGCCTGGACGGAAACTATGGCTACACCTTC. Translated, it gives CASSLDGNYGYTF.

In its sample, this clone was seen a few times. V gene TRBV11-2 combines with J gene TRBJ1-5; tentative D call: TRBD1 (5 bases). This CDR3 has 15 residues. V gave up 0 bases and J gave up 1 base, with 7 bases separating them. Germline V gives CDR1 SGHAT, CDR2 FQNNGV. DNA of the CDR3: TGTGCCAGCAGCTTAGACGCAGGGAGCAATCAGCCCCAGCATTTT. This sequence encodes CASSLDAGSNQPQHF.

The chain couples TRBV2 to TRBJ1-4; tentatively, D is TRBD1 (6 bases). The CDR3 runs to 15 residues. CDR1 is SNHLY and CDR2 is FYNNEI in the germline V gene. The V end was cut by 3 bases, the J end by 7 bases, with 15 bases between. CDR3 loop: CASSDVGGRGEKLFF. CDR3 bases: TGTGCCAGCAGTGATGTTGGGGGCAGGGGTGAAAAACTGTTTTTT.

The chain couples TRBV7-9 to TRBJ2-5; 9 positions agree with TRBD1. The CDR3 loop spans 16 amino acids. Trimming at V came to 5 bases and at J to 0 bases, leaving 7 bases not matched to a gene. The V gene's germline CDR1 is SEHNR and CDR2 FQNEAQ (reference sequence). The CDR3 DNA reads as TGTGCCAGCAGCCCGGGGACAGGGTTGTACCAAGAGACCCAGTACTTC. Its protein is CASSPGTGLYQETQYF.

The chain is built from TRBV10-3 and TRBJ2-5; D not resolved. Trimming took 2 bases from V and 5 from J, leaving 6 bases between them. The CDR3 consists of 12 residues. From germline, CDR1 is ENHRY and CDR2 SYGVKD. The CDR3 sequence is CAISEQTETQYF. CDR3 coding DNA: TGTGCCATCAGTGAGCAGACGGAGACCCAGTACTTC.

This sequence joins TRBV7-2 and TRBJ1-3; maybe TRBD1 (5 bases). Germline V gene data show CDR1 as SGHTA and CDR2 as FQGNSA. The ends were cut back, 1 base at V and 3 bases at J, with 10 bases in the middle. This CDR3 is 15 amino acids long. CDR3 DNA: TGTGCCAGCAGCTTAGGGGGGAATAGTGGAAACACCATATATTTT. Its translation: CASSLGGNSGNTIYF.

The J gene is TRBJ1-4, the V gene TRBV11-2, with TRBD1 as a possible D gene (5 bases). The CDR3 extends over 13 amino acids. Germline CDR1 SGHAT, CDR2 FQNNGV. The V and J ends lost 6 bases and 12 bases respectively, with 17 bases between them. The CDR3 region is CASRPPAGTELFF. The CDR3 region has the DNA TGTGCCAGCAGACCCCCCGCCGGGACCGAACTGTTTTTT.

The chain couples TRBV7-8 to TRBJ2-7, with D possibly TRBD1 on 6 matching bases. Trimming removed 2 bases from V and 2 bases from J, with 13 bases in between. The germline gives CDR1 SGHVS, CDR2 FQNEAQ. The CDR3 length is 15 residues. The CDR3 DNA reads as TGTGCCAGCAGCTTAACCGTACAGGGCCCCTACGAGCAGTACTTC. This gives the protein CASSLTVQGPYEQYF.

The chain recombines TRBV4-2 with TRBJ2-7; D assignment may be TRBD1 or TRBD2 (5 bases each). V was trimmed by 5 bases and J by 2 bases, leaving 16 bases between them. Germline V lookup: CDR1 LGHNA, CDR2 YNFKEQ. This CDR3 comprises 15 residues. The CDR3 sequence is CASSAEGQTAYEQYF. Here the CDR3 DNA reads TGTGCCAGCAGCGCCGAGGGGCAGACAGCCTACGAGCAGTACTTC.

V is TRBV7-2 and J is TRBJ2-3; 8 bases are a match to TRBD2. This CDR3 has 17 amino acids. The V segment lost 0 bases and the J segment 4 bases; nucleotides outside the gene matches: 9. CDR1 is SGHTA, CDR2 FQGNSA, per germline. The CDR3 region is CASSLAPGRGGADTQYF. DNA for the CDR3: TGTGCCAGCAGCTTAGCCCCTGGCCGGGGGGGCGCAGATACGCAGTATTTT.

In this sample, this clone turned up a few times. The chain couples TRBV7-9 to TRBJ2-7, with 8 bases matching TRBD1. Trimming took 1 base from V and 8 from J; bases not matched to a gene: 7. Looked up from germline, CDR1 is SEHNR and CDR2 is FQNEAQ (reference sequence). The CDR3 covers 14 residues. CDR3 in amino acids: CASSLGGQGFKQYF. In nucleotides, the CDR3 is TGTGCCAGCAGCTTAGGTGGACAGGGATTCAAGCAGTACTTC. Full variable domain (missing parts from reference TRBV7-9 and TRBJ2-7): DTGVSQNPRHKITKRGQNVTFRCDPISEHNRLYWYRQTLGQGPEFLTYFQNEAQLEKSRLLSDRFSAERPKGSFSTLEIQRTEQGDSAMYLCASSLGGQGFKQYFGPGTRLTVT.

The chain links TRBV5-5 to TRBJ1-6; D unclear. The CDR3 spans 14 residues. Trimming removed 0 bases at V and 7 bases at J, with 8 bases between. Germline V gives CDR1 SGHKS, CDR2 YYEKEE (reference sequence). CDR3 nucleotide sequence: TGTGCCAGCAGCTTGGAGCCCCTAAATTCACCCCTCCACTTT. This encodes CASSLEPLNSPLHF.

The chain has TRBV2 and TRBJ2-3; no reliable D call. Trimming removed 7 bases at V and 0 bases at J, with 8 bases between. The germline V gene encodes CDR1 SNHLY and CDR2 FYNNEI. The CDR3 consists of 13 residues. The CDR3 spells CASNLDSTDTQYF. The DNA of the CDR3 is TGTGCCAGCAACCTAGATAGCACAGATACGCAGTATTTT.

The CDR3 nucleotides are TGTGCCAGCAGCCAAATCAGGGGAGGAGTCTATGGCTACACCTTC. It specifies CASSQIRGGVYGYTF. The chain combines TRBV14 with TRBJ1-2; D may be TRBD1 (6 bases). The CDR3 is made up of 15 amino acids. V gave up 2 bases and J gave up 4 bases, with 14 bases separating them. From germline, CDR1 is SGHDN and CDR2 FVKESK.

The gene calls are TRBV5-1 and TRBJ2-2, with D perhaps matching TRBD1 (5 bases). V shed 0 bases and J shed 5 bases, with 11 bases lying between them. The CDR3 is made up of 15 amino acids. Germline V gene data show CDR1 as SGHRS and CDR2 as YFSETQ. In nucleotides, the CDR3 is TGCGCCAGCAGCTTGGTAGGGGATAAGACCGGGGAGCTGTTTTTT. It codes for CASSLVGDKTGELFF.

The V gene is TRBV18, the J gene TRBJ1-1; D is unresolved. The V and J ends lost 0 bases and 1 base respectively, with 9 bases between them. The CDR3 has 15 residues. Germline loops: CDR1 KGHSH, CDR2 LQKENI. The CDR3 sequence: CASSPPSAANTEAFF. As DNA, the CDR3 is TGTGCCAGCTCACCACCGTCGGCGGCGAACACTGAAGCTTTCTTT.

This chain connects TRBV6-1 to TRBJ1-4; 7 bases map to TRBD1. Germline V lookup: CDR1 MNHNS, CDR2 SASEGT. The CDR3 extends over 16 amino acids. The trim removed 3 bases at V and 8 bases at J, leaving 12 bases unmatched. CDR3 nucleotide sequence: TGTGCCAGCAGTGACCCCTACAGGGGATGGCAAGAAAAACTGTTTTTT. Amino acids: CASSDPYRGWQEKLFF.

The chain joins TRBV7-9 to TRBJ2-3; 7 bases are a match to TRBD2. The germline V gene encodes CDR1 SEHNR and CDR2 FQNEAQ (reference sequence). The CDR3 is made up of 16 amino acids. The junction had 10 bases not matched to a gene; V was cut back by 1 base and J by 6 bases. CDR3 in DNA: TGTGCCAGCAGCTTAGGTCATGGTTACGGGAGGGATACGCAGTATTTT. Amino acids: CASSLGHGYGRDTQYF.

The CDR3 here is CASRTGKYEQYF. The CDR3 DNA sequence: TGTGCCAGCAGGACAGGGAAATACGAGCAGTACTTC. The V gene is TRBV2, the J gene TRBJ2-7; 7 bases agree with TRBD1. With V trimmed by 6 bases and J by 4 bases, 3 bases remained unmatched. The CDR3 spans 12 residues. The germline gives CDR1 SNHLY, CDR2 FYNNEI.

This clone came up a few times. The chain uses TRBV5-4 and TRBJ2-3; TRBD2 agrees at 8 bases. V lost 3 bases, J lost 1 base, and 10 bases stayed unmatched. Germline CDR1 SGHNT, CDR2 YYREEE (reference sequence). This CDR3 region has 17 residues. The CDR3 loop is CASSSSMGSGGTDTQYF. CDR3 DNA sequence: TGTGCCAGCAGCTCCTCGATGGGTAGCGGGGGCACAGATACGCAGTATTTT.

The CDR3 nucleotides are TGTGCCAGCAGTTTAAAACAGGGTGGAAACACCATATATTTT. Its translation: CASSLKQGGNTIYF. This rearrangement joins TRBV27 to TRBJ1-3; D might be TRBD1 (6 bases). The germline V gene encodes CDR1 MNHEY and CDR2 SMNVEV (reference sequence). This CDR3 is built from 14 residues. V was shortened by 2 bases and J by 3 bases, with 8 bases between the two germline ends.

This chain joins TRBV7-9 and TRBJ1-2; unclear D gene. This CDR3 region has 14 residues. Trimming left V 4 bases short and J 0 bases short, with 9 bases between. Germline CDR1 SEHNR, CDR2 FQNEAQ (reference sequence). The CDR3, as DNA: TGTGCCAGCAGCTCCAGCGAGACTAACTATGGCTACACCTTC. As protein: CASSSSETNYGYTF. Drawing the rest from reference TRBV7-9 and TRBJ1-2, the complete variable domain is DTGVSQNPRHKITKRGQNVTFRCDPISEHNRLYWYRQTLGQGPEFLTYFQNEAQLEKSRLLSDRFSAERPKGSFSTLEIQRTEQGDSAMYLCASSSSETNYGYTFGSGTRLTVV.

The chain links TRBV12-5 to TRBJ1-2, with 10 bases that match TRBD1. The CDR3 is 16 residues long. Looked up from germline, CDR1 is LGHNT and CDR2 is FRNRAP. V trimming: 1 base; J trimming: 8 bases; junction bases outside the gene matches: 10. The CDR3 sequence is CASGLAPTGGADGYTF. CDR3 nucleotide sequence: TGTGCTAGTGGTTTGGCCCCGACAGGGGGCGCGGACGGCTACACCTTC.

This clone has more than one count but fewer than ten. Other nucleotide sequences in the sample specify the same CDR3. The rearrangement uses TRBV30 and TRBJ2-1; D call uncertain. CDR1 and CDR2 from the germline V gene are GTSNPN and SVGIG (reference sequence). The CDR3 is made up of 12 amino acids. V lost 0 bases to trimming and J lost 8 bases, with 8 bases between them. The CDR3 nucleotides are TGTGCCTGGAGTGTCCGGGTCGATGAGCAGTTCTTC. It yields the protein CAWSVRVDEQFF.

A note on this clone: The sample carries other DNA sequences with the same CDR3. The V gene is TRBV30, the J gene TRBJ1-5; 7 bases map to TRBD1. After removal of 2 bases from V and 2 bases from J, the junction contained 0 bases not matched to a gene. The CDR3 is made up of 13 amino acids. Per germline, CDR1 GTSNPN and CDR2 SVGIG (reference sequence). CDR3 bases: TGTGCCTGGAGTACAGGGGGCAATCAGCCCCAGCATTTT. This gives the protein CAWSTGGNQPQHF.

On this clone: Different DNA sequences within this sample yield the same CDR3. V usage is TRBV6-1 and J usage is TRBJ1-2; 7 bases fit TRBD1. The CDR3 is 15 amino acids. Losses at the gene ends were 0 bases for V and 4 bases for J; bases not matched to a gene: 5. Per the germline V gene, CDR1 is MNHNS and CDR2 is SASEGT. DNA of the CDR3: TGTGCCAGCAGTGAAGCGCCGGGGACAGCCTATGGCTACACCTTC. It is translated as CASSEAPGTAYGYTF.

The chain couples TRBV6-1 to TRBJ2-7; 7 bases fit TRBD1. V was pared by 6 bases and J by 3 bases, with 11 bases of the junction left unmatched. The V gene's germline CDR1 is MNHNS and CDR2 SASEGT. CDR3 length equals 15 residues. CDR3 DNA sequence: TGTGCCAGCAGGGAGATCAGGGGGAATCTCTACGAGCAGTACTTC. It yields the protein CASREIRGNLYEQYF.

Regarding this clone: This may be a read error: a much more frequent sequence differs by one nucleotide. The gene calls are TRBV5-1 and TRBJ1-1, with D possibly matching TRBD1 (5 bases). The V gene lost 0 bases and the J gene lost 5 bases, with 11 bases spanning the gap. The CDR3 loop spans 14 amino acids. Germline CDR1 is SGHRS and CDR2 is YFSETQ. Here the CDR3 reads CASSLAGGETEAFF. In nucleotides, the CDR3 is TGCGCCAGCAGCTTGGCGGGGGGAGAAACTGAAGCTTTCTTT.

The J gene is TRBJ2-3, the V gene TRBV10-2; no firm D call. The CDR3 is made up of 13 amino acids. The ends were cut back, 4 bases at V and 4 bases at J, with 9 bases in the middle. Per germline, CDR1 WSHSY and CDR2 SAAADI. CDR3 DNA: TGCGCCAGCAGTGTATCCCTCTCAGATACGCAGTATTTT. This translates into CASSVSLSDTQYF.